This TCR beta chain was profiled in a study of beta chain features in type 1 diabetes. Across the whole study: There was similarity between patients and healthy donors in age, gender and cell yields.

This clone showed up just a few times. As yet, its antigen is unknown. Within the sample, other DNA sequences also encode this same CDR3. cDNA synthesis used the whole RNA isolate, giving expressed TCRB sequences. Profiling relied on immunoSEQ multiplex PCR, and the TCRdb table lists in-frame clones only, not all of them. The data contain 600,000 to 750,000 clones, roughly 12% of them singletons. Overall study results and limits: Sampled from patients, naive, central memory and Treg TCRB repertoires appeared more similar than those sampled from healthy donors. Among all four CD4+ subsets, Type 1 diabetes patients had TCRB CDR3s that were moderately but significantly shorter. For cells with high TCR expression, cDNA sequencing could yield over-representation.

The CDR3 is made up of 14 amino acids. V lost 5 bases to trimming and J lost 1 base, with 11 bases between them. Germline values: CDR1 SGHTA, CDR2 FQGNSA. Sort purity for all populations was recorded as exceeding 98%. The clonotype comes from a man aged 30 to 39 with type 1 diabetes. Sequencing was carried out using naive CD4+ T cells from blood. The chain couples TRBV7-2 to TRBJ2-5, with a weak D call TRBD1 (6 bases). This chain's CDR3 is CASSPQGGQETQYF. The CDR3 DNA follows: TGTGCCAGCAGCCCACAGGGCGGCCAAGAGACCCAGTACTTC.